Sequencing of this T cell receptor (beta chain) was carried out in a study of T cell changes during pregnancy in multiple sclerosis. Some clones are missing from TCRdb's copy, which holds only in-frame ones; the method was immunoSEQ multiplex PCR. The sample has 47,000 or so clones; 85% to 95% are singletons. This CDR3 is built from 15 residues. The V end was cut by 8 bases, the J end by 1 base, with 17 bases between. Germline CDR1 and CDR2: MNHEY and SVGAGI. Specimen: CD4+ T cells from peripheral blood mononuclear cells, collected in the first trimester of pregnancy. This chain connects TRBV6-5 to TRBJ1-1; D possibly corresponds to TRBD1 (5 bases). The sequence came from a female donor with multiple sclerosis, enrolled in a pregnancy study. CDR3 bases: TGTGCCAGCCGACCCATTAGGGGTCGGAACACTGAAGCTTTCTTT. It yields the protein CASRPIRGRNTEAFF.